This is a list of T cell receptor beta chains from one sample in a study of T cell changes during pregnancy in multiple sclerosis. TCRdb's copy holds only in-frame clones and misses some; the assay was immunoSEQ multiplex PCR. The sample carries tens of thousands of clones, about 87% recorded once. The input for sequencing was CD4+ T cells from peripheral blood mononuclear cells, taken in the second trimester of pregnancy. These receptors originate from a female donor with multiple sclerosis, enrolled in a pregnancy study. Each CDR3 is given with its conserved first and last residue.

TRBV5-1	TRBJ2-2	CASSFGKTGELFF
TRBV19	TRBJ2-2	CASKLWHNTGELFF
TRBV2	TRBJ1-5	CASSRKSDRHSNQPQHF
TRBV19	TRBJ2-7	CASSTSRENEQYF
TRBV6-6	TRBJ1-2	CASSYGRVEYGYTF
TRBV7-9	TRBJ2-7	CASSPYDRGIDEQYF
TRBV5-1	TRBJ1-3	CASSPGRTGNTIYF
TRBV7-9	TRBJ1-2	CASSPPVLGGRSYGYTF
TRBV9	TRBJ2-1	CASSPRTSANNEQFF
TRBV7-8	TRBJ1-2	CASSLGQTDYGYTF